The clone carrying this TCR beta chain showed up just a few times. Its antigen is unknown. The same CDR3 is also encoded by other DNA sequences in this sample. V shed 2 bases, J shed 0 bases, and the junction held 0 bases outside the gene matches. CDR3 length: 15 residues. Per the germline V gene, CDR1 is MDHEN and CDR2 is SYDVKM. This entry belongs to a study of beta chain features in type 1 diabetes. Study results and caveats: Shorter TCRB CDR3s, moderately but significantly so, were found in Type 1 diabetes patients in all four CD4+ subsets.

A heparinised blood draw that averaged around 0.12 L was obtained once from each donor. All of the isolated RNA was reverse transcribed, so expressed TCRB transcripts were sequenced. Here immunoSEQ multiplex PCR was the method, and the copy in TCRdb shows in-frame clones only, minus some. The sample lists some 660,000 clones, about 14% occurring once. The receptor comes from a man between 18 and 29 years old with type 1 diabetes. Sequenced input: naive CD4+ T cells from blood. This rearrangement joins TRBV28 to TRBJ2-1, with TRBD2 matching 8 bases. CDR3 loop: CASSLAGGSYNEQFF. The CDR3 coding sequence is TGTGCCAGCAGTTTAGCGGGGGGCTCCTACAATGAGCAGTTCTTC.